Given below is one T cell receptor (beta chain) in context. Its target is unknown. The sample belongs to a study of cytomegalovirus exposure and HLA in healthy donors. Primers included in the PCR were 60 Vbeta and 13 Jbeta primers. Per the original methods: Unique TCR beta chains totaled roughly 80 million in a later count, with roughly 12 million of them shared. Sequenced by immunoSEQ multiplex PCR; TCRdb stores in-frame clones only, minus some. D and trimming come from the DNA, and the V and J calls and clone size come from that table. The sample comprises 100,000 to 120,000 clones, less than 80% of which are singletons, and 4% to 5% rests with the top ten. General study findings and limits: In an earlier analysis, in 620 or so donors, most V segments appeared productive either ~87% or ~30% of the time. Later analysis demonstrated an association between a missense DCLRE1C variant and TCR beta V- and J-gene trimming.

The sequence was collected from a woman in her 40s in good health and CMV-seropositive. Sequencing was carried out using PBMCs.

For the CDR3, the DNA is TGTGCCAGCAGCTTAGATCCCTCCTCCAACGTCCTGACTTTC. It codes for CASSLDPSSNVLTF. The chain is built from TRBV11-3 and TRBJ2-6; D is uncertain. V was clipped by 0 bases and J by 8 bases, with 8 bases between them. Germline V gene sequence: CDR1 SGHNT, CDR2 YENEEA. This CDR3 region has 14 residues.